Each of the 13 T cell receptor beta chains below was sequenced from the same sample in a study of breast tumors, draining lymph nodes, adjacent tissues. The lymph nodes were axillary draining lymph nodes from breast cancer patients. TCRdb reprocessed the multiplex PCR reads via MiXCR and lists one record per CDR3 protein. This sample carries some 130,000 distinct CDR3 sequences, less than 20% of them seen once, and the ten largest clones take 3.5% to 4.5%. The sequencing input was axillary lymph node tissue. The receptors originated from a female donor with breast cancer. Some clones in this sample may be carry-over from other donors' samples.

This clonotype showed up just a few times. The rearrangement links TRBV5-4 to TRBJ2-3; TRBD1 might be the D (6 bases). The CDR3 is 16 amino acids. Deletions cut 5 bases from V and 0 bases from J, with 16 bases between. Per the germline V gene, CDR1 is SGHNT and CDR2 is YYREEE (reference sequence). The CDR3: CASRRDRQPSTDTQYF. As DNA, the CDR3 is TGTGCCAGCAGGCGAGACAGGCAACCTAGCACAGATACGCAGTATTTT.

The CDR3 protein is CASSVGGYTGELFF. CDR3 coding DNA: TGTGCCAGCAGTGTAGGGGGCTACACCGGGGAGCTGTTTTTT. This chain uses TRBV2 with TRBJ2-2; 7 nucleotides agree with TRBD1. Germline assignment: CDR1 SNHLY and CDR2 FYNNEI. V was pared by 4 bases and J by 3 bases, with 2 bases of the junction left unmatched. The CDR3 has 14 residues.

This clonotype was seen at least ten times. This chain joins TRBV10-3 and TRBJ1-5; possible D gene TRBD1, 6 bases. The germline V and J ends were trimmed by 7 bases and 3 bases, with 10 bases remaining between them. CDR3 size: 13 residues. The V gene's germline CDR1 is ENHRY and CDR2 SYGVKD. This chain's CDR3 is CAIMGDINQPQHF. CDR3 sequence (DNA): TGTGCCATCATGGGGGACATCAATCAGCCCCAGCATTTT.

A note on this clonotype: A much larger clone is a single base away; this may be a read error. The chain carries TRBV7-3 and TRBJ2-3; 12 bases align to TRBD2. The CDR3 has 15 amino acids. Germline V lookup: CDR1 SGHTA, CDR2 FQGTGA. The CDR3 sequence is CVSSLTSGGRDTQYF. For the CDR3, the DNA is TGTGTCAGCAGCTTAACTAGCGGGGGGAGAGATACGCAGTATTTT.

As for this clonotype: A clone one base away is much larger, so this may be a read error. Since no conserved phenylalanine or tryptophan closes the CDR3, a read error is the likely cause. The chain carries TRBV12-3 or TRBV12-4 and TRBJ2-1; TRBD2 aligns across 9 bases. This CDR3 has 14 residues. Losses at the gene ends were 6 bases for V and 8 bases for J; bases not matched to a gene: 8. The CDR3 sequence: CASRPGLAHDEQFL. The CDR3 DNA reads TGTGCCAGCAGGCCGGGACTAGCACACGATGAGCAGTTCCTC.

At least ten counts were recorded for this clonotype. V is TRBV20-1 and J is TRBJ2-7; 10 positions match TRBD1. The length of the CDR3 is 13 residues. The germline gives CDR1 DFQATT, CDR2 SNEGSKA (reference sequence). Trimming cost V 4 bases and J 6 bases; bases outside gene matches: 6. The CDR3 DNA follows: TGCAGTGCTATGGGGACAGGGGCCGGCGAGCAGTACTTC. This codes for CSAMGTGAGEQYF.

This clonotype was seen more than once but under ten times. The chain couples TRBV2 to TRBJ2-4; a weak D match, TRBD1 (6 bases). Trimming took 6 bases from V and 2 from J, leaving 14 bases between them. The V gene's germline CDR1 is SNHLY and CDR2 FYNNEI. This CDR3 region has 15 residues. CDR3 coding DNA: TGTGCCAGCAGCGCCTTAAGGGGGACCAAAAACATTCAGTACTTC. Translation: CASSALRGTKNIQYF.

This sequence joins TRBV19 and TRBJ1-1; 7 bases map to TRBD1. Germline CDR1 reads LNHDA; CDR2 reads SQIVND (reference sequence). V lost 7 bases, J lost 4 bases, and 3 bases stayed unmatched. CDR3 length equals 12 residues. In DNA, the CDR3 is TGTGCCAGTACCAACAGGGGCACTGAAGCTTTCTTT. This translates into CASTNRGTEAFF.

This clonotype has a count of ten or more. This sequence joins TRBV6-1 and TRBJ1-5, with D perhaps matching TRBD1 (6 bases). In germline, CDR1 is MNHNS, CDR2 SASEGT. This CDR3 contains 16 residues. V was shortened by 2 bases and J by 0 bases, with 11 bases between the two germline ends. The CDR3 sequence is CASSEWDTSSNQPQHF. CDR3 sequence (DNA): TGTGCCAGCAGTGAATGGGACACGAGTAGCAATCAGCCCCAGCATTTT.

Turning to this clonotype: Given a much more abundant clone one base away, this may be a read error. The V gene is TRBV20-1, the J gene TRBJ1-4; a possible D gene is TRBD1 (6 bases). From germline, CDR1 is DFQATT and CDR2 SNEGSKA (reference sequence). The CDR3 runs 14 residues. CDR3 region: CSARDGQFNEELFF. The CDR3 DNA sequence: TGCAGTGCTAGAGATGGACAGTTTAATGAAGAACTGTTTTTT.

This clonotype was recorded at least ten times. CDR3 nucleotide sequence: TGTGCCAGCAGCGTAGGAGGCCTCTATGGTAATGAAAAACTGTTTTTT. Translating gives CASSVGGLYGNEKLFF. V is TRBV9 and J is TRBJ1-4; D is uncertain. With 0 bases removed from V and 4 bases from J, the gap between germline ends came to 13 bases. Germline loops: CDR1 SGDLS, CDR2 YYNGEE. This CDR3 spans 16 amino acids.

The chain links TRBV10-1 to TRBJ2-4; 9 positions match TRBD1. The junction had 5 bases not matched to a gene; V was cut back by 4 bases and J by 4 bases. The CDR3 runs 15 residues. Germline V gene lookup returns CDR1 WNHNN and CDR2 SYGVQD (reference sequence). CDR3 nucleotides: TGCGCCAGCAGTGGTGGACAGGGGATTAAAAACATTCAGTACTTC. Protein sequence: CASSGGQGIKNIQYF.

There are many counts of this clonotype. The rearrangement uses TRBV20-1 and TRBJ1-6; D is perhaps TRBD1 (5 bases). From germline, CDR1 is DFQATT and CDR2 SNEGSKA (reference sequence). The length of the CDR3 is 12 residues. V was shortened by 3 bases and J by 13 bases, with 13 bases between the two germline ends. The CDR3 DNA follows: TGCAGTGCTAGCAGGGAGGTTCTTCCCCTCCACTTT. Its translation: CSASREVLPLHF.